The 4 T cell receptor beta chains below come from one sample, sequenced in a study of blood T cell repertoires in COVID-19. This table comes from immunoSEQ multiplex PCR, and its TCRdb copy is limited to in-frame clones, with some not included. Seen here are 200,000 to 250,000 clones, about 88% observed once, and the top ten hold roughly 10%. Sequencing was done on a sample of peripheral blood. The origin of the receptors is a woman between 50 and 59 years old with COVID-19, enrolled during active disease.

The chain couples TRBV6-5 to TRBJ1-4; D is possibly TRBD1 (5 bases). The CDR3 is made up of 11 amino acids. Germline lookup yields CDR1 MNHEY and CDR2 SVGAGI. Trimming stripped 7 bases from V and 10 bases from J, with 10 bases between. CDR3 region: CASTNQGKLFF. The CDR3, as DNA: TGTGCCAGCACCAATCAGGGAAAACTGTTTTTT.

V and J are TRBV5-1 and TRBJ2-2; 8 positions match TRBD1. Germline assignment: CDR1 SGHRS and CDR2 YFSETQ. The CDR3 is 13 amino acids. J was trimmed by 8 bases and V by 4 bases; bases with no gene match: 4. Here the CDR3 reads CASSGDRKGELFF. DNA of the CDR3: TGCGCCAGCAGCGGGGACAGGAAGGGGGAGCTGTTTTTT.

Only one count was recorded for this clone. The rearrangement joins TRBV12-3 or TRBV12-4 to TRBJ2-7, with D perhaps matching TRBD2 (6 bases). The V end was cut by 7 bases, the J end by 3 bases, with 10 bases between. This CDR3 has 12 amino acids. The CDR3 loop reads CASKYGGYEQYF. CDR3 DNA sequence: TGTGCCAGCAAATACGGGGGCTACGAGCAGTACTTC.

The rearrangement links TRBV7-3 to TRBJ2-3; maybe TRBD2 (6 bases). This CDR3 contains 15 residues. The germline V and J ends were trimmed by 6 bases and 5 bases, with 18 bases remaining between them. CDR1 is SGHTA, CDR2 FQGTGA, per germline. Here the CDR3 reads CASSPPGTSQDTQYF. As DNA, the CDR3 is TGTGCCAGCAGTCCCCCCGGGACTTCTCAAGATACGCAGTATTTT.